Given below is one T cell receptor beta chain in context. Antigen specificity is unknown. This sample was included in a study of cytomegalovirus exposure and HLA in healthy donors. General observations from the study: Other equally common chains were less clonally expanded than HLA-associated TCR beta chains, a later analysis showed.

A multiplex PCR was run with 60 Vbeta primers and 13 Jbeta primers. Some clones are missing from TCRdb's copy, which holds only in-frame ones; the method was immunoSEQ multiplex PCR. The sample has 120,000 or so clones; over 65% are singletons. This clonotype was obtained from a man aged 35 to 55 in good health and CMV-seropositive. The sequencing sample was made of PBMCs.

CDR3 sequence (DNA): TGTGCCAGCAGCAAAGCGCTTGGGACTAGTTGGGGCAAAAACATTCAGTACTTC. It yields the protein CASSKALGTSWGKNIQYF. This chain links TRBV21-1 with TRBJ2-4; the table's D call of TRBD2 was not tested on the DNA. TRBV21-1 is reported as a pseudogene. The CDR3 loop spans 18 amino acids.